This T cell receptor (beta chain) was found in a study of OX40 agonist ivuxolimab in advanced cancers. Points from the study as a whole: Among T cells, CD8+ cells averaged more expanded clones than CD4+ cells.

The germline V gene encodes CDR1 SGHTA and CDR2 FQGNSA. Germline trimming cut 5 bases from V and 3 bases from J; bases unmatched to any gene: 5. The CDR3 sequence is 15 residues long. Produced via immunoSEQ multiplex PCR; TCRdb's table is partial and in-frame only. The sample shows approximately 91,000 clones, 70% to 90% of them seen only once. Blood sampling was done at baseline, cycle 4 day 1, and cycle 7 day 1. Comment on this clone: The target antigen is unknown.

The receptor was isolated from an adult with an advanced solid tumor such as melanoma, head and neck, liver or kidney cancer. The specimen was CD4+ or CD8+ T cells sorted from blood, collected in a trial of the OX40 agonist ivuxolimab. The V gene is TRBV7-2, the J gene TRBJ2-2, with 8 bases lining up with TRBD2. The CDR3 DNA sequence: TGTGCCAGCAGCCCGGAACTAGCGGACACCGGGGAGCTGTTTTTT. Protein product: CASSPELADTGELFF.